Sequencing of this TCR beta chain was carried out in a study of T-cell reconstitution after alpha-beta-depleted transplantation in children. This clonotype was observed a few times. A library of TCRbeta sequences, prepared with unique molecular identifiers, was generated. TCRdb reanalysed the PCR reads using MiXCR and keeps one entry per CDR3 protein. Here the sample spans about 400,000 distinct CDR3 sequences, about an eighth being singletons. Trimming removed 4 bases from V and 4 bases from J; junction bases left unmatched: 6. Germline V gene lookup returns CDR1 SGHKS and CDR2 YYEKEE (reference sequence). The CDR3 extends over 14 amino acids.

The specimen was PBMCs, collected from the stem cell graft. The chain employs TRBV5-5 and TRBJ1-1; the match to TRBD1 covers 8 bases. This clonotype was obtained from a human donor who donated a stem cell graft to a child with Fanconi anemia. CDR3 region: CASSDRTGPTEAFF. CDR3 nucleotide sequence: TGTGCCAGCAGCGACAGGACAGGGCCCACTGAAGCTTTCTTT. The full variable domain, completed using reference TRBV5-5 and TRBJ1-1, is DAGVTQSPTHLIKTRGQQVTLRCSPISGHKSVSWYQQVLGQGPQFIFQYYEKEERGRGNFPDRFSARQFPNYSSELNVNALLLGDSALYLCASSDRTGPTEAFFGQGTRLTVV.